Given below is one T cell receptor beta chain in context. No antigen is known for it. Combining a sample-barcoded 5' primer with a J-beta primer mix, a second PCR ran for 7 to 11 cycles. TCRdb fed the 5' RACE reads into MiXCR, producing one record per CDR3 protein. The repertoire holds 1.5 million to 1.9 million distinct CDR3 sequences, with about 42% as singletons. This entry is derived from a study of blood T cells in healthy people across ages. Overall study results and limits: Expanded clonotype changes were possibly confounded by unknown donor CMV status.

The CDR3 is 15 residues long. CDR1 SQVTM and CDR2 ANQGSEA come from the germline V gene. The TCR sequence derives from a young woman in good health. The gene calls are TRBV29-1 and TRBJ2-5; D perhaps matches TRBD2 (6 bases). The J call may be wrong; the DNA end is better matched by TRBJ2-7. The specimen sequenced was blood. In DNA, the CDR3 is TGCAGCGTTGAAGATCCAGCGCTAGCGAACGACGAGCAGTACTTC. This encodes CSVEDPALANDEQYF.